These T cell receptor beta chains were read from a single sample in a study of PD-1 blockade in classical Hodgkin lymphoma. Only in-frame clones appear in the TCRdb table, and some are missing; sequencing was by immunoSEQ multiplex PCR. The sample lists around 100,000 clones, approximately 90% seen once, with approximately 2.9% in the top ten. Sequencing was performed on peripheral blood mononuclear cells (PBMCs), taken before the fourth cycle of nivolumab. These receptors all come from a human donor with classical Hodgkin lymphoma. CDR3s include the opening cysteine and the closing phenylalanine or tryptophan. The D gene is left open where the match is weak. Only some rows state a clone size, as once, few, many or a class for expanded clones.

D,size,J,V,DNA,CDR3
.,.,TRBJ1-1,TRBV7-9,TGTGCCAGCAGCCCCACCCAGGGGATGAACACTGAAGCTTTCTTT,CASSPTQGMNTEAFF
TRBD1,.,TRBJ2-7,TRBV27,TGTGCCAGCACCTTCACAGGGGAAGGACCATACGAGCAGTACTTC,CASTFTGEGPYEQYF
TRBD1,.,TRBJ2-7,TRBV28,TGTGCCAGCAGTTTATCTCCCCAGGGGGCAGGGGCCGAGCAGTACTTC,CASSLSPQGAGAEQYF
TRBD2,few,TRBJ2-2,TRBV6-5,TGTGCCAGCAGCCCGGGGGGGCACGGGGAGCTGTTTTTT,CASSPGGHGELFF
.,.,TRBJ1-6,TRBV10-3,TGTGCCATCAGTGAGTCTAGAGGGGTGCATTCACCCCTCCACTTT,CAISESRGVHSPLHF
.,.,TRBJ1-4,TRBV29-1,TGCAGCGTTATCGGGCAGACTAATGAAAAACTGTTTTTT,CSVIGQTNEKLFF
.,.,TRBJ1-1,TRBV6-5,TGTGCCAGCATCCTTACGGGGGGGATGAACACTGAAGCTTTCTTT,CASILTGGMNTEAFF
TRBD1,.,TRBJ2-5,TRBV5-6,TGTGCCAGCAGCTTGGTGGGACAGGGGGTTGGGGAGACCCAGTACTTC,CASSLVGQGVGETQYF
.,.,TRBJ1-2,TRBV6-5,TGTGCCAGCAGTTACTCGGGGGGACCTGGCTACACCTTC,CASSYSGGPGYTF
TRBD2,.,TRBJ2-2,TRBV6-6,TGTGCCAGCAGTTTGGGGCGGGGGTACACCGGGGAGCTGTTTTTT,CASSLGRGYTGELFF
.,.,TRBJ1-6,TRBV7-2,TGTGCCAGCAGCTTCGCCAGTGCCCATTCACCCCTCCACTTT,CASSFASAHSPLHF
TRBD1,.,TRBJ1-1,TRBV13,TGTGCCAGCAGCACACAAGGGGGCTTGGGGACTGAAGCTTTCTTT,CASSTQGGLGTEAFF
.,.,TRBJ2-7,TRBV6-5,TGTGCCAGCAGCCCCGACAGAACCTACGAGCAGTACTTC,CASSPDRTYEQYF
.,.,TRBJ1-2,TRBV7-9,TGTGCCAGCAGCAACGCCGGAATACCTCCCTATGGCTACACCTTC,CASSNAGIPPYGYTF
.,.,TRBJ2-1,TRBV28,TGTGCCAGCAGAATCCAGGTCGGCTACAATGAGCAGTTCTTC,CASRIQVGYNEQFF
.,.,TRBJ1-5,TRBV5-6,TGTGCCAGCAGCTTAACGGGGGGCAATCAGCCCCAGCATTTT,CASSLTGGNQPQHF
TRBD1,.,TRBJ2-7,TRBV10-3,TGTGCCATCAGTGAGCGGGACAGCAACTACGAGCAGTACTTC,CAISERDSNYEQYF
.,.,TRBJ2-1,TRBV7-9,TGTGCCAGCAGCTTCCCAAAGGGGGGAAGCTCCTACAATGAGCAGTTCTTC,CASSFPKGGSSYNEQFF
.,.,TRBJ1-6,TRBV27,TGTGCCAGCAGTTTATCGTTTGAGGGCCCCAATTCACCCCTCCACTTT,CASSLSFEGPNSPLHF
TRBD1,few,TRBJ2-5,TRBV4-2,TGTGCCAGCAGCCTGTCAGGGGGCTTCGAGACCCAGTACTTC,CASSLSGGFETQYF
.,.,TRBJ2-7,TRBV9,TGTGCCAGCAGCGTAGCTACAGGGAGATACGAGCAGTACTTC,CASSVATGRYEQYF
TRBD2,.,TRBJ2-5,TRBV9,TGTGCCAGCAGCGTAGGCTCACTAGCGGGGGCTGAAGAGACCCAGTACTTC,CASSVGSLAGAEETQYF
.,.,TRBJ1-1,TRBV30,TGTGCCTGGACTTCTGGACGAAACACTGAAGCTTTCTTT,CAWTSGRNTEAFF
.,.,TRBJ2-7,TRBV25-1,TGTGCCAGCAGTCCCATCGAGGGCTACTACTCCTACGAGCAGTACTTC,CASSPIEGYYSYEQYF
.,.,TRBJ1-5,TRBV19,TGTGCCGCAGGGGAACAGCCCCAGCATTTT,CAAGEQPQHF
.,.,TRBJ1-5,TRBV7-2,TGTGCCAGCAGCCCAACACAGTCGGGGAGCAATCAGCCCCAGCATTTT,CASSPTQSGSNQPQHF
.,.,TRBJ2-5,TRBV7-2,TGTGCCAGCAGCTTATACTCCTCAGCGACGGTGGTGACCCAGTACTTC,CASSLYSSATVVTQYF
.,.,TRBJ2-5,TRBV6-6,TGTGCCAGCACTGGGGTTCAAGAGACCCAGTACTTC,CASTGVQETQYF
TRBD2,.,TRBJ2-7,TRBV5-6,TGTGCCAGCAGCTTTCTGACTAGCGGGGGGGCTGACGAGCAGTACTTC,CASSFLTSGGADEQYF
.,.,TRBJ2-7,TRBV18,TGTGCCAGCTCACCAGGGACAGCGGGCGAGCAGTACTTC,CASSPGTAGEQYF
.,.,TRBJ2-7,TRBV19,TGTGCCAGTAGTAGACAGACCTACGAGCAGTACTTC,CASSRQTYEQYF
.,.,TRBJ1-5,TRBV30,TGTGCCTGGAGTGTGCGGGGGGATCAGCCCCAGCATTTT,CAWSVRGDQPQHF
TRBD1,.,TRBJ2-7,TRBV9,TGTGCCAGCAGCGTAGCTATTGAGGGGGCCCCCTACGAGCAGTACTTC,CASSVAIEGAPYEQYF
TRBD2,.,TRBJ2-7,TRBV5-1,TGCGCCAGCAGCTTGTCTAACAGTCGGGGGGGCGAGCAGTACTTC,CASSLSNSRGGEQYF
TRBD1,.,TRBJ1-1,TRBV6-6,TGTGCCAGCAGTTACCCGGGACAGGGAAGAGACACTGAAGCTTTCTTT,CASSYPGQGRDTEAFF
.,.,TRBJ1-3,TRBV5-1,TGCGCCAGCAGCTTGGCATCTAGCTCTGGAAACACCATATATTTT,CASSLASSSGNTIYF
.,.,TRBJ2-2,TRBV2,TGTGCCAGCATGGGGGGACAGATAACGAACACCGGGGAGCTGTTTTTT,CASMGGQITNTGELFF
TRBD2,.,TRBJ2-5,TRBV30,TGTGCCTGGAGTTCTCCCTGGAGTGGCGGGGGGCACCAAGAGACCCAGTACTTC,CAWSSPWSGGGHQETQYF
TRBD2,.,TRBJ2-5,TRBV29-1,TGCAGCGTCATGGGACTAGCAGGGCAAGAGACCCAGTACTTC,CSVMGLAGQETQYF
TRBD1,.,TRBJ1-4,TRBV15,TGTGCCACCAGCAGAGAGGACAGGGCGAATGAAAAACTGTTTTTT,CATSREDRANEKLFF
.,.,TRBJ1-5,TRBV19,TGTGCCAGTAGTATTCAAGGCTCTCAGCCCCAGCATTTT,CASSIQGSQPQHF